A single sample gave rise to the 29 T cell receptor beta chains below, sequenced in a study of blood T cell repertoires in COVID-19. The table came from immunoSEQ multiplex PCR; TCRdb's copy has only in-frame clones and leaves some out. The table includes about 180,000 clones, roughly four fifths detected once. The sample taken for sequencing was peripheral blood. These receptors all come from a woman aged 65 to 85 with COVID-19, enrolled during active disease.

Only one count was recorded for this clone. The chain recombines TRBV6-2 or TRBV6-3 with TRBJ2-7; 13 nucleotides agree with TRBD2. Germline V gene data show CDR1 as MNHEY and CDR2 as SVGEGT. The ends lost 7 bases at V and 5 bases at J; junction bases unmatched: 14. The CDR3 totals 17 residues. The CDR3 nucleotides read TGTGCCAGCATCCCGAGGACTAGCGGGGGCAAGACCCACGAGCAGTACTTC. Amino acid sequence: CASIPRTSGGKTHEQYF.

The CDR3 coding sequence is TGTGCCAGCAGTTCCTCCGGGACAGGGTTTTACGAGCAGTACTTC. Residues: CASSSSGTGFYEQYF. The chain carries TRBV6-6 and TRBJ2-7; 9 nucleotides line up with TRBD1. In germline, CDR1 is MNHNY, CDR2 SVGAGI (reference sequence). The CDR3 totals 15 residues. V shed 4 bases, J shed 4 bases, and the junction held 8 bases outside the gene matches.

In nucleotides, the CDR3 is TGTGCCAGCTCACCAAACCAGGGGGCGGCCTATGGCTACACCTTC. Translated, it gives CASSPNQGAAYGYTF. The chain employs TRBV18 and TRBJ1-2; 8 nucleotides line up with TRBD1. Per germline, CDR1 KGHSH and CDR2 LQKENI. J was trimmed by 4 bases and V by 2 bases; bases with no gene match: 6. The CDR3 has 15 residues.

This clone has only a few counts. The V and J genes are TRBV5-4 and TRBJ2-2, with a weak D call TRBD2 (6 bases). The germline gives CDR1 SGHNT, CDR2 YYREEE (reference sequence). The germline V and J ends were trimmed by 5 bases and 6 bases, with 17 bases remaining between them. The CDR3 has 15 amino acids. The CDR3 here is CASRLRGGEPGELFF. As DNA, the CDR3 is TGTGCCAGCAGACTTCGAGGCGGGGAACCCGGGGAGCTGTTTTTT.

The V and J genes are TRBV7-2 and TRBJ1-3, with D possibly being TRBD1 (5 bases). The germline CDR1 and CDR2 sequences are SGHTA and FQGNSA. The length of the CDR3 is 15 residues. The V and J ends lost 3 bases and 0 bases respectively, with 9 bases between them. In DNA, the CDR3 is TGTGCCAGCAGCTTGACAGCTTTCTCTGGAAACACCATATATTTT. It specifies CASSLTAFSGNTIYF.

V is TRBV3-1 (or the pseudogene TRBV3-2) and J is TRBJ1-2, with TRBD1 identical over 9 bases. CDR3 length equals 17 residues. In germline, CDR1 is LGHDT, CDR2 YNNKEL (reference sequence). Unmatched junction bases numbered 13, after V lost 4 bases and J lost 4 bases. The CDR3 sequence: CASSPTEGQGHFYGYTF. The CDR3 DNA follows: TGTGCCAGCAGCCCAACTGAGGGACAGGGACACTTCTATGGCTACACCTTC.

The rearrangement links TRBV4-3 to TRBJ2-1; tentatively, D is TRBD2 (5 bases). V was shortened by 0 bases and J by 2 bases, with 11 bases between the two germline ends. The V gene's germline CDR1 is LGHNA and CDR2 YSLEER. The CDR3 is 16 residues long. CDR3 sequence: CASSQDLLAPYNEQFF. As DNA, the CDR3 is TGCGCCAGCAGCCAAGATTTGCTAGCCCCCTACAATGAGCAGTTCTTC.

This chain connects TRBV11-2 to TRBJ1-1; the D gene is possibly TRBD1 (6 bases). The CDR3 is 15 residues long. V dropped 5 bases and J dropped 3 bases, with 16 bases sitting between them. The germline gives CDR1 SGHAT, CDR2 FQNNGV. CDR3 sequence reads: CASSATGQPDTEAFF. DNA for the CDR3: TGTGCCAGCAGCGCCACCGGACAGCCGGACACTGAAGCTTTCTTT.

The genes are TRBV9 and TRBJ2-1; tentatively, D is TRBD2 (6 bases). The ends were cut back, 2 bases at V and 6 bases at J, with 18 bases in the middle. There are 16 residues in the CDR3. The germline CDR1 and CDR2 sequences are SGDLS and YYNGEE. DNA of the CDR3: TGTGCCAGCAGCGTTAGCGGAGGAGGGACCGGCAATGAGCAGTTCTTC. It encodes CASSVSGGGTGNEQFF.

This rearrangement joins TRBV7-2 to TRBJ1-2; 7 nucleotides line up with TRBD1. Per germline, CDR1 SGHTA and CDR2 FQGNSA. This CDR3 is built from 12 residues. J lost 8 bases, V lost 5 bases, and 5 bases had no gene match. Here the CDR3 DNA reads TGTGCCAGCAGCCCCGACAGGGAGGGCTACACCTTC. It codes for CASSPDREGYTF.

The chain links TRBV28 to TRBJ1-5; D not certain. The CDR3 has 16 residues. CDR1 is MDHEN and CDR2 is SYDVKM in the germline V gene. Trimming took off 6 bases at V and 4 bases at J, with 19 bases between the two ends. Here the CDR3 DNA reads TGTGCCAGCAGACCCTACAGTGGAGGAAGGAATCAGCCCCAGCATTTT. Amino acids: CASRPYSGGRNQPQHF. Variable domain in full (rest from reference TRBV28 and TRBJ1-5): DVKVTQSSRYLVKRTGEKVFLECVQDMDHENMFWYRQDPGLGLRLIYFSYDVKMKEKGDIPEGYSVSREKKERFSLILESASTNQTSMYLCASRPYSGGRNQPQHFGDGTRLSIL.

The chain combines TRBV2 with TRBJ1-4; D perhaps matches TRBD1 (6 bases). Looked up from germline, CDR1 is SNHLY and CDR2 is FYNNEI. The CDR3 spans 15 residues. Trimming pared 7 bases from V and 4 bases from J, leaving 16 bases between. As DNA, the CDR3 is TGTGCCAGCAACGTACAGGGAGGGTATAATGAAAAACTGTTTTTT. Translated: CASNVQGGYNEKLFF. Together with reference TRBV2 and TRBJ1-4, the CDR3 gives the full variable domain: EPEVTQTPSHQVTQMGQEVILRCVPISNHLYFYWYRQILGQKVEFLVSFYNNEISEKSEIFDDQFSVERPDGSNFTLKIRSTKLEDSAMYFCASNVQGGYNEKLFFGSGTQLSVL.

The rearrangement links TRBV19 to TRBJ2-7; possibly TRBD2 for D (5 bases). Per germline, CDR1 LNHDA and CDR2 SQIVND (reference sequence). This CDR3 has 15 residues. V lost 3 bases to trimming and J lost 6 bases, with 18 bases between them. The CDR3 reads CASSIQHAGGSEQYF. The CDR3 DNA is TGTGCCAGTAGTATTCAGCACGCCGGAGGAAGCGAGCAGTACTTC. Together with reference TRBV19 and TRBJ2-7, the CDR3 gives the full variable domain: DGGITQSPKYLFRKEGQNVTLSCEQNLNHDAMYWYRQDPGQGLRLIYYSQIVNDFQKGDIAEGYSVSREKKESFPLTVTSAQKNPTAFYLCASSIQHAGGSEQYFGPGTRLTVT.

The CDR3 bases are TGTGCCAGCTCACCTCCTAGGTTAGGGGGCGCGAGGGGAGAGACCCAGTACTTC. Protein: CASSPPRLGGARGETQYF. This sequence joins TRBV18 and TRBJ2-5; 7 bases are shared with TRBD1. This CDR3 has 18 amino acids. With 3 bases clipped from V and 4 bases from J, the junction kept 17 bases outside the gene matches. Germline V gene sequence: CDR1 KGHSH, CDR2 LQKENI.

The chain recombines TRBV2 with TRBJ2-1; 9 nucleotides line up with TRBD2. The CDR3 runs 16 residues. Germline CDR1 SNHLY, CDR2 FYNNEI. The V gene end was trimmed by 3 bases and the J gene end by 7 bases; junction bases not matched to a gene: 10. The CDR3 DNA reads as TGTGCCAGCAGTGATGAGGGCGGGAGGGTTAGGAATGAGCAGTTCTTC. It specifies CASSDEGGRVRNEQFF. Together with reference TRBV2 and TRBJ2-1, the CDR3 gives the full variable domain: EPEVTQTPSHQVTQMGQEVILRCVPISNHLYFYWYRQILGQKVEFLVSFYNNEISEKSEIFDDQFSVERPDGSNFTLKIRSTKLEDSAMYFCASSDEGGRVRNEQFFGPGTRLTVL.

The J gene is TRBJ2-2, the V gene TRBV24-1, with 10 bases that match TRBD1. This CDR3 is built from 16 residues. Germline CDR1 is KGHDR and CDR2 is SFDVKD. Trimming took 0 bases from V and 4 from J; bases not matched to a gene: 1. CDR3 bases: TGTGCCACCAGTGATTTGCGACAGGGGGCCACCGGGGAGCTGTTTTTT. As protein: CATSDLRQGATGELFF.

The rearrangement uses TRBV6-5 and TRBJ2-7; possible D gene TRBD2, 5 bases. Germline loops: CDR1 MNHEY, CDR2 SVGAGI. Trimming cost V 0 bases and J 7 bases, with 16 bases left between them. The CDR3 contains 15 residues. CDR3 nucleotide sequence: TGTGCCAGCAGTTACTCGAAAACTAGGTTAACGGAGCAGTACTTC. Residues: CASSYSKTRLTEQYF.

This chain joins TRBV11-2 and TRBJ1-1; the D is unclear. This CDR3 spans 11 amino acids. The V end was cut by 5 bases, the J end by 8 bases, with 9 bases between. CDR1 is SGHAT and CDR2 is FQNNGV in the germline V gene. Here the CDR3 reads CASSVRQEAFF. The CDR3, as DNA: TGTGCCAGCAGCGTTAGACAAGAAGCTTTCTTT.

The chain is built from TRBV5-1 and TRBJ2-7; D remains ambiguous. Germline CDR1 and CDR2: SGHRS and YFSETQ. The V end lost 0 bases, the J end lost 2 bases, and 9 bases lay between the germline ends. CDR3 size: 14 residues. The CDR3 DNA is TGCGCCAGCAGCTTGGACCCGAACACCTACGAGCAGTACTTC. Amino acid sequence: CASSLDPNTYEQYF. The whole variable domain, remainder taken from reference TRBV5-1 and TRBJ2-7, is KAGVTQTPRYLIKTRGQQVTLSCSPISGHRSVSWYQQTPGQGLQFLFEYFSETQRNKGNFPGRFSGRQFSNSRSEMNVSTLELGDSALYLCASSLDPNTYEQYFGPGTRLTVT.

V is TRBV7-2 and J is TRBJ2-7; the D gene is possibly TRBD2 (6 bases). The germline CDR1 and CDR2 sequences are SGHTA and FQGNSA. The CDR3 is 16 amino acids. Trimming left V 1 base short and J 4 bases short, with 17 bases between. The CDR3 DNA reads TGTGCCAGCAGCTTAGGGAGGGCGGGAACAGGATACGAGCAGTACTTC. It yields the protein CASSLGRAGTGYEQYF.

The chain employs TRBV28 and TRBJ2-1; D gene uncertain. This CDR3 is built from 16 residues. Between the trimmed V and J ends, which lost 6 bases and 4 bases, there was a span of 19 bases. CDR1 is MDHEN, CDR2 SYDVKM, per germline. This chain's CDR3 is CASRTPGPAGYNEQFF. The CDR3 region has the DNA TGTGCCAGCAGGACCCCCGGCCCGGCAGGTTACAATGAGCAGTTCTTC. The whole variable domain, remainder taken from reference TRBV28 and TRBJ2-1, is DVKVTQSSRYLVKRTGEKVFLECVQDMDHENMFWYRQDPGLGLRLIYFSYDVKMKEKGDIPEGYSVSREKKERFSLILESASTNQTSMYLCASRTPGPAGYNEQFFGPGTRLTVL.

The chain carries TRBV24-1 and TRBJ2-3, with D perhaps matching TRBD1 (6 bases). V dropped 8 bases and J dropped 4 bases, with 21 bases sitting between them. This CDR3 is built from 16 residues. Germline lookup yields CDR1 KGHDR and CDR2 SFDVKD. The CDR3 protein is CATMGARKGSADTQYF. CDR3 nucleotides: TGTGCCACCATGGGGGCTAGGAAGGGGTCGGCAGATACGCAGTATTTT.

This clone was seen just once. The CDR3 DNA reads as TGTGCCAGCAGCTTATTAGTGGGGGGTTCTGGAAACACCATATATTTT. Protein sequence: CASSLLVGGSGNTIYF. V and J are TRBV7-2 and TRBJ1-3; D perhaps matches TRBD1 (5 bases). Trimming shortened V by 2 bases and J by 1 base, and 12 bases separated the two germline ends. CDR1 is SGHTA and CDR2 is FQGNSA in the germline V gene. The CDR3 loop spans 16 amino acids.

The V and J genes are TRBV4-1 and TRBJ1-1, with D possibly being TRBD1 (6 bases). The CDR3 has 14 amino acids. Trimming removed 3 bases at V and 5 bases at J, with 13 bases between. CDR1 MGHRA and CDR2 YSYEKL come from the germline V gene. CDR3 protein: CASSHGRGGTEAFF. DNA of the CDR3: TGCGCCAGCAGCCACGGCAGGGGAGGGACTGAAGCTTTCTTT.

The CDR3 region has the DNA TGTGCCAGCAGCTTATCCCGCTCCTACAATGAGCAGTTCTTC. Its protein product is CASSLSRSYNEQFF. The gene calls are TRBV7-2 and TRBJ2-1; D unresolved. Germline V lookup: CDR1 SGHTA, CDR2 FQGNSA. The CDR3 sequence is 14 residues long. Trimming took 2 bases from V and 0 from J, leaving 5 bases between them.

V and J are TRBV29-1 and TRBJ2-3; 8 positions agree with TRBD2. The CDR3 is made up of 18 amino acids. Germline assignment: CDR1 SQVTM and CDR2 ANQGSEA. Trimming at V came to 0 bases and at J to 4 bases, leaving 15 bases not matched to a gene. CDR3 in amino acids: CSVEDTGLAGGRSDTQYF. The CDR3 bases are TGCAGCGTTGAAGACACGGGGCTAGCGGGCGGGAGATCAGATACGCAGTATTTT.

DNA of the CDR3: TGCAGCGCTAGGATGGGACTAGTTTCATTTGAGCAGTTCTTC. Translating gives CSARMGLVSFEQFF. This chain joins TRBV29-1 and TRBJ2-1; 8 bases are a match to TRBD2. Looked up from germline, CDR1 is SQVTM and CDR2 is ANQGSEA. Losses at the gene ends were 7 bases for V and 9 bases for J; bases not matched to a gene: 14. The CDR3 is 14 amino acids.

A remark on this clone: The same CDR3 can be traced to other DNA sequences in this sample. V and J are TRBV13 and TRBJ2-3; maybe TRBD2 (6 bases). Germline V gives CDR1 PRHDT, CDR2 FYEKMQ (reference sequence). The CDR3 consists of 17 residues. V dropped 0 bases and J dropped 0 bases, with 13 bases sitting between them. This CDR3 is CASSLGLSGGSTDTQYF. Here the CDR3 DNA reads TGTGCCAGCAGCTTAGGCCTTAGCGGAGGAAGCACAGATACGCAGTATTTT.

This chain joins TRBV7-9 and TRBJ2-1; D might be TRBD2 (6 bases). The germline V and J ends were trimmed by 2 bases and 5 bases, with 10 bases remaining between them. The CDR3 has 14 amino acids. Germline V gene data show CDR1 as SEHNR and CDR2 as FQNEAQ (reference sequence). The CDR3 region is CASSLYGGHNEQFF. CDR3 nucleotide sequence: TGTGCCAGCAGCTTATACGGGGGACACAATGAGCAGTTCTTC.